The rows below give T cell receptor beta chains drawn from one sample of a study of radiotherapy plus CTLA-4 blockade in lung cancer. The table came from immunoSEQ multiplex PCR; TCRdb's copy has only in-frame clones and leaves some out. The data hold roughly 85,000 clones, with 85% to 90% observed a single time. Sample: peripheral blood, taken from a patient treated with radiotherapy plus ipilimumab. The receptors stem from a human donor with non-small cell lung cancer that progressed on radiotherapy plus ipilimumab. The CDR3 runs from the conserved cysteine through the conserved F or W. The D gene is left open where the match is weak. Clone size appears in some rows only: once, few, many, or a class for an expanded clone.

d_call	v_call	j_call	clone_size	cdr3_nt	cdr3_aa
-	TRBV7-2	TRBJ1-1	-	TGTGCCAGCAGCTTAGCCGGCCTTGAAGCTTTCTTT	CASSLAGLEAFF
TRBD1	TRBV7-2	TRBJ1-1	-	TGTGCCAGCAGCTTAGCAGGCAGGGGGGACACTGAAGCTTTCTTT	CASSLAGRGDTEAFF
TRBD1	TRBV30	TRBJ1-1	-	TGTGCCTGGAGCGAGCTCGGGACAGGGGGGACTGAAGCTTTCTTT	CAWSELGTGGTEAFF
-	TRBV9	TRBJ2-7	-	TGTGCCAGCAGCGGGATACTAGTTTCCACACGAGGCTACGAGCAGTACTTC	CASSGILVSTRGYEQYF
TRBD1	TRBV5-5	TRBJ2-7	-	TGTGCCAGCAGCCCCGACAGGGGGCGCGAGCAGTACTTC	CASSPDRGREQYF
TRBD1	TRBV7-3	TRBJ2-1	-	TGTGCCAGCAGCCCCGACAGGGGGCGAAATGAGCAGTTCTTC	CASSPDRGRNEQFF
-	TRBV9	TRBJ1-2	-	TGTGCCAGCAGCCCCCTAATGGGCTATGGCTACACCTTC	CASSPLMGYGYTF
TRBD1	TRBV4-1	TRBJ2-7	-	TGTGCCAGCAGCCAAGCAGGACAGGGCTACGAGCAGTACTTC	CASSQAGQGYEQYF
-	TRBV7-9	TRBJ2-2	once	TGTGCCAGCAGCACCCGGGACGGAAACACCGGGGAGCTGTTTTTT	CASSTRDGNTGELFF
-	TRBV30	TRBJ2-7	once	TGTGCCTGGAGTATAGGGACTTTATACGAGCAGTACTTC	CAWSIGTLYEQYF
TRBD1	TRBV6-4	TRBJ1-1	once	TGTGCCAGCAGATTCGACAGGGGTACTGAAGCTTTCTTT	CASRFDRGTEAFF
-	TRBV4-2	TRBJ1-2	-	TGTGCCAGCAGCCAAGAAACAGGAGCTAACTATGGCTACACCTTC	CASSQETGANYGYTF
-	TRBV5-1	TRBJ1-5	-	TGCGCCAGCAGCTTGCCCCAGGGAAAGAGCAATCAGCCCCAGCATTTT	CASSLPQGKSNQPQHF
TRBD2	TRBV11-3	TRBJ2-1	-	TGTGCCAGCAGTACCGGCCTAGCGGGGAGCCTCTACAATGAGCAGTTCTTC	CASSTGLAGSLYNEQFF
-	TRBV29-1	TRBJ1-2	-	TGCAGCGTTGACAGCTTTTATGGCTACACCTTC	CSVDSFYGYTF
-	TRBV7-2	TRBJ2-1	-	TGTGCCAGCAGCTTCTCCGGGACCAACTACAATGAGCAGTTCTTC	CASSFSGTNYNEQFF
-	TRBV4-3	TRBJ1-1	-	TGCGCCAGCAGCCGCACCAGGGAGAACACTGAAGCTTTCTTT	CASSRTRENTEAFF
TRBD2	TRBV9	TRBJ2-7	once	TGTGCCAGCAGCGTAGGACTAGCGGGAGGATCCGATCTCGAGCAGTACTTC	CASSVGLAGGSDLEQYF
-	TRBV6-5	TRBJ1-1	-	TGTGCCAGCAGTTACTCGAGGGGAGTTGGAACTGAAGCTTTCTTT	CASSYSRGVGTEAFF
-	TRBV7-2	TRBJ1-5	few	TGTGCCAGCAGTCCGGGGGGGGCGAGCAATCAGCCCCAGCATTTT	CASSPGGASNQPQHF
TRBD1	TRBV30	TRBJ1-1	-	TGTGCCTGGAAAACCTATCGCGGTCGCAGGGGGCTGGCTGAAGCTTTCTTT	CAWKTYRGRRGLAEAFF
-	TRBV10-3	TRBJ2-6	few	TGTGCCATCAGTGAGAGGGGTTTCTCTGGGGCCAACGTCCTGACTTTC	CAISERGFSGANVLTF
-	TRBV9	TRBJ2-6	-	TGTGCCAGCTGGAAAGGCCTTGGGGCCAACGTCCTGACTTTC	CASWKGLGANVLTF
TRBD2	TRBV5-1	TRBJ2-5	-	TGCGCCAGCAGCTTGTGGGCTAGCGGGAGGGCCCACGAGACCCAGTACTTC	CASSLWASGRAHETQYF